Given below is one TCR beta chain in context. Described treatment: oral pan-JAK inhibitor, 5-10 mg twice daily. This record belongs to a study of CD8+ T cells in alopecia areata. Study background: Treated patients received severity scores based on the percentage of scalp area affected.

Following RNA extraction, reverse transcription yielded cDNA that acted as the sequencing template. Sequencing was performed with immunoSEQ multiplex PCR; in TCRdb, only in-frame clones are kept and a portion is missing. The sample has 200,000 to 250,000 clones; under 70% are singletons. This CDR3 region has 15 residues. Trimming removed 5 bases from V and 5 bases from J, with 18 bases in between. Germline-derived CDR1 and CDR2 are MNHEY and SVGAGI. This receptor was obtained from a human donor with alopecia areata. The sample here was CD4+ T cells sorted from blood, taken between weeks 43 and 45, from a patient treated with tofacitinib. This rearrangement joins TRBV6-5 to TRBJ1-2; D uncertain. The CDR3 nucleotides read TGTGCCAGCAGTCGTTCCTTTGGATCACAATATGGCTACACCTTC. This codes for CASSRSFGSQYGYTF.